A single sample is the source of the 13 T cell receptor beta chains below, sequenced in a study of T cell changes during pregnancy in multiple sclerosis. TCRdb's copy holds only in-frame clones and misses some; the assay was immunoSEQ multiplex PCR. The table lists 45,000 to 55,000 clones, roughly 92% of them singletons. The input for sequencing was peripheral blood, taken after pregnancy. These TCRs come from a female donor with multiple sclerosis, enrolled in a pregnancy study.

The rearrangement links TRBV12-5 to TRBJ2-5; TRBD1 aligns across 10 bases. V was pared by 4 bases and J by 5 bases, with 7 bases of the junction left unmatched. The CDR3 covers 15 residues. Germline CDR1 LGHNT, CDR2 FRNRAP. The CDR3 here is CASGSGTGAFETQYF. CDR3 nucleotide sequence: TGTGCTAGTGGTTCCGGGACAGGGGCTTTTGAGACCCAGTACTTC.

This clone came up once. V is TRBV6-6 and J is TRBJ1-5; unclear D gene. The CDR3 runs to 15 residues. CDR1 and CDR2 from the germline V gene are MNHNY and SVGAGI (reference sequence). Trimming removed 5 bases from V and 0 bases from J, with 11 bases in between. In DNA, the CDR3 is TGTGCCAGCAGTCCCGAGACGGGTAGCAATCAGCCCCAGCATTTT. This translates into CASSPETGSNQPQHF.

The chain uses TRBV6-4 and TRBJ2-6; a weak D match, TRBD2 (6 bases). Germline V lookup: CDR1 MRHNA, CDR2 SNTAGT. Trimming cost V 8 bases and J 3 bases, with 17 bases left between them. CDR3 size: 16 residues. The CDR3 here is CASATSGVNGANVLTF. The CDR3 DNA reads as TGTGCCAGCGCCACATCGGGGGTAAATGGGGCCAACGTCCTGACTTTC.

The chain employs TRBV9 and TRBJ2-7; 9 bases map to TRBD1. CDR1 and CDR2 from the germline V gene are SGDLS and YYNGEE. This CDR3 region has 15 residues. Unmatched junction bases numbered 5, after V lost 3 bases and J lost 1 base. The CDR3 sequence is CASSADRGSSYEQYF. In nucleotides, the CDR3 is TGTGCCAGCAGCGCGGACAGGGGTTCGTCCTACGAGCAGTACTTC. The whole variable domain, filled in from reference TRBV9 and TRBJ2-7, reads DSGVTQTPKHLITATGQRVTLRCSPRSGDLSVYWYQQSLDQGLQFLIQYYNGEERAKGNILERFSAQQFPDLHSELNLSSLELGDSALYFCASSADRGSSYEQYFGPGTRLTVT.

V and J are TRBV29-1 and TRBJ1-2, with 10 bases identical to TRBD1. In germline, CDR1 is SQVTM, CDR2 ANQGSEA. Trimming removed 6 bases from V and 4 bases from J; junction bases left unmatched: 8. This CDR3 spans 14 amino acids. This chain's CDR3 is CSVYAGTGAYGYTF. In DNA, the CDR3 is TGCAGCGTCTACGCCGGGACAGGGGCCTATGGCTACACCTTC.

The rearrangement links TRBV15 to TRBJ2-5; weak D call: TRBD1 (6 bases). V was trimmed by 0 bases and J by 1 base, leaving 12 bases between them. The CDR3 length is 16 residues. The V gene's germline CDR1 is LNHNV and CDR2 YYDKDF (reference sequence). The chain's CDR3 is CATSRDGVDSQETQYF. The CDR3 DNA reads TGTGCCACCAGCAGAGATGGGGTGGACAGCCAAGAGACCCAGTACTTC.

This chain uses TRBV4-2 with TRBJ2-2, with a weak D call TRBD2 (6 bases). CDR3 length: 16 amino acids. The germline V and J ends were trimmed by 1 base and 4 bases, with 13 bases remaining between them. Germline assignment: CDR1 LGHNA and CDR2 YNFKEQ. In nucleotides, the CDR3 is TGTGCCAGCAGCCAAGGACTAGAGCAGACCACCGGGGAGCTGTTTTTT. Translated: CASSQGLEQTTGELFF.

The V gene is TRBV4-3, the J gene TRBJ2-7; 7 nucleotides align to TRBD1. This CDR3 is built from 15 residues. CDR1 and CDR2 from the germline V gene are LGHNA and YSLEER. The trim removed 0 bases at V and 2 bases at J, leaving 4 bases unmatched. This chain's CDR3 is CASSQEQGQPYEQYF. As DNA, the CDR3 is TGCGCCAGCAGCCAAGAACAGGGACAGCCCTACGAGCAGTACTTC.

The chain couples TRBV14 to TRBJ2-3; no clear D gene. Trimming took off 7 bases at V and 1 base at J, with 6 bases between the two ends. The CDR3 has 12 residues. Per the germline V gene, CDR1 is SGHDN and CDR2 is FVKESK. The CDR3 coding sequence is TGTGCCAGCAAAAGAGGCACAGATACGCAGTATTTT. It translates to CASKRGTDTQYF.

The gene calls are TRBV27 and TRBJ1-2; 10 positions match TRBD1. CDR1 MNHEY and CDR2 SMNVEV come from the germline V gene (reference sequence). Germline trimming cut 3 bases from V and 4 bases from J; bases unmatched to any gene: 11. This CDR3 has 17 residues. CDR3 in amino acids: CASSFAPGQGTFYGYTF. The CDR3 DNA sequence: TGTGCCAGCAGTTTTGCCCCGGGACAGGGGACCTTCTATGGCTACACCTTC.

V is TRBV5-5 and J is TRBJ2-5, with D possibly being TRBD2 (5 bases). V was pared by 3 bases and J by 3 bases, with 12 bases between. Germline V gene data show CDR1 as SGHKS and CDR2 as YYEKEE (reference sequence). This CDR3 has 14 amino acids. The CDR3 sequence: CASSYKWREETQYF. CDR3 nucleotide sequence: TGTGCCAGCAGCTACAAGTGGCGGGAAGAGACCCAGTACTTC.

V usage is TRBV4-3 and J usage is TRBJ2-2; 7 bases align to TRBD2. CDR3 length: 15 residues. CDR1 is LGHNA and CDR2 is YSLEER in the germline V gene. V dropped 1 base and J dropped 1; count of bases not matched to a gene: 0. The chain's CDR3 is CASSQAGGNTGELFF. The CDR3, as DNA: TGCGCCAGCAGCCAAGCGGGAGGGAACACCGGGGAGCTGTTTTTT.

This rearrangement joins TRBV7-8 to TRBJ1-5, with 9 bases identical to TRBD1. Germline lookup yields CDR1 SGHVS and CDR2 FQNEAQ. The CDR3 consists of 15 residues. Trimming at V came to 4 bases and at J to 4 bases, leaving 5 bases not matched to a gene. The CDR3 is CASSSRDRENQPQHF. The CDR3 DNA is TGTGCCAGCAGCTCCCGGGACAGGGAGAATCAGCCCCAGCATTTT.